This TCR beta chain was captured in a study of T cell changes during pregnancy in multiple sclerosis. Using immunoSEQ multiplex PCR, the repertoire was profiled, and TCRdb retains in-frame clones only, with some absent. In the table there are 30,000 to 50,000 clones, about 91% of which are singletons. The germline V gene has CDR1 SGHAT and CDR2 FQNNGV. Trimming cost V 5 bases and J 0 bases, with 8 bases left between them. This CDR3 is built from 14 residues. Specimen: CD4+ T cells from peripheral blood mononuclear cells, collected in the third trimester of pregnancy. The chain links TRBV11-2 to TRBJ2-1, with D possibly matching TRBD1 (5 bases). This clonotype was obtained from a female donor in good health, enrolled as a control in a pregnancy study. In nucleotides, the CDR3 is TGTGCCAGCAGCCTCAGGGTCTCCTACAATGAGCAGTTCTTC. The encoded protein is CASSLRVSYNEQFF. The variable domain in full, with the rest retrieved from reference TRBV11-2 and TRBJ2-1, is EAGVAQSPRYKIIEKRQSVAFWCNPISGHATLYWYQQILGQGPKLLIQFQNNGVVDDSQLPKDRFSAERLKGVDSTLKIQPAKLEDSAVYLCASSLRVSYNEQFFGPGTRLTVL.